This T cell receptor beta chain appears in the sequencing data of a study of CD8 T cells in cerebrospinal fluid in Alzheimer's disease. Study context: CSF T cell clonal expansion was assessed by plate-based nested PCR and droplet-based sequencing.

This clonotype registers medium-sized by frequency. TCRdb re-called the 10x single-cell sequencing reads; every CDR3 protein appears as one record, without DNA. This sample contains some 1,200 distinct CDR3 sequences. The CDR3 consists of 13 residues. The sample consisted of cerebrospinal fluid. This receptor was obtained from a human donor with Parkinson's disease. The genes are TRBV12-3 or TRBV12-4 and TRBJ1-1; TCRdb's assignment of TRBD1 cannot be checked, as there is no DNA. This chain's CDR3 is CASSLEQGRVTFF.